This entry concerns a single TCR beta chain. The method was immunoSEQ multiplex PCR; TCRdb's version includes in-frame clones alone and lacks a portion of them. Of about 42,000 clones listed, approximately 92% are singletons. The source of the sample is a study of blood T cell repertoires in COVID-19. Turning to the study itself: COVID-19 samples, acute and convalescent, were from the United States, Italy and Spain.

Trimming cost V 2 bases and J 2 bases, with 10 bases left between them. The CDR3 sequence is 15 residues long. Germline V CDR1 and CDR2: SGHTA, FQGTGA. This TCR was sampled from a man aged 25-45 years with active or convalescent COVID-19. The chain uses TRBV7-3 and TRBJ2-1; no clear D gene. The sequenced material came from peripheral blood. CDR3 bases: TGTGCCAGCAGCTTACGAGGTAGGCCCTACAATGAGCAGTTCTTC. It codes for CASSLRGRPYNEQFF.